These T cell receptor beta chains were read from a single sample in a study of cytomegalovirus exposure and HLA in healthy donors. The protocol was immunoSEQ multiplex PCR, while the TCRdb copy is restricted to in-frame clones and leaves out a portion. The table includes 100,000 to 150,000 clones, roughly 89% detected once. The sequenced material came from PBMCs. The receptor source for this set is a woman younger than 30 in good health and CMV-seronegative. The CDR3 runs from the conserved cysteine through the conserved F or W. D genes are given only for firm matches. Rows give clone size only sometimes, using once, few, many, or a class for an expanded clone.

j_call v_call d_call clone_size cdr3_aa cdr3_nt
TRBJ1-4 TRBV15 - few CATSTGRRENEKLFF TGTGCCACCAGCACCGGGAGGAGGGAAAATGAAAAACTGTTTTTT
TRBJ1-6 TRBV10-3 - - CAISVGVQGINNSPLHF TGTGCCATCAGTGTTGGTGTTCAGGGAATAAATAATTCACCCCTCCACTTT
TRBJ2-5 TRBV6-6 - - CASSGRRETQYF TGTGCCAGCAGCGGGAGACGGGAGACCCAGTACTTC
TRBJ1-2 TRBV5-1 - few CASSFSEGYGYTF TGCGCCAGCAGCTTTTCGGAGGGCTATGGCTACACCTTC
TRBJ2-1 TRBV9 - - CASSGGAGGTLTHNEQFF TGTGCCAGCAGCGGAGGAGCTGGGGGGACCCTGACACACAATGAGCAGTTCTTC
TRBJ1-3 TRBV5-1 TRBD1 - CASSLGQGYGNTIYF TGCGCCAGCAGCTTGGGACAGGGGTATGGAAACACCATATATTTT
TRBJ1-1 TRBV27 TRBD1 - CASSLGTGGMNTEAFF TGTGCCAGCAGTTTAGGGACAGGGGGAATGAACACTGAAGCTTTCTTT
TRBJ1-2 TRBV19 - - CASTPLGAGGYTF TGTGCCAGTACCCCCCTGGGCGCGGGTGGCTACACCTTC
TRBJ1-4 TRBV11-2 - - CASSLSLNEKLFF TGTGCCAGCAGCTTGTCCCTTAATGAAAAACTGTTTTTT
TRBJ2-3 TRBV10-3 TRBD1 once CATGQGVADTQYF TGTGCCACGGGACAGGGAGTTGCAGATACGCAGTATTTT
TRBJ2-7 TRBV4-1 TRBD2 - CASSQGLAWNEQYF TGCGCCAGCAGCCAAGGACTAGCTTGGAACGAGCAGTACTTC
TRBJ2-1 TRBV6-5 TRBD1 - CASSTGVDEQFF TGTGCCAGCAGCACAGGGGTCGATGAGCAGTTCTTC
TRBJ2-3 TRBV4-1 TRBD2 once CASSQDRLAGAYTDTQYF TGCGCCAGCAGCCAAGATAGGCTAGCGGGGGCCTACACAGATACGCAGTATTTT
TRBJ2-3 TRBV7-9 - - CASSLYEGLLPRRDTQYF TGTGCCAGCAGCTTATATGAGGGCCTCCTTCCAAGGAGAGATACGCAGTATTTT
TRBJ1-3 TRBV5-1 - - CASRQFSGNTIYF TGCGCCAGCAGGCAGTTCTCTGGAAACACCATATATTTT
TRBJ2-2 TRBV2 TRBD2 - CASMLAGDYANTGELFF TGTGCCAGCATGCTAGCGGGGGACTACGCGAACACCGGGGAGCTGTTTTTT
TRBJ2-5 TRBV6-4 - - CASSDTLAHYRAAQETQYF TGTGCCAGCAGTGACACACTAGCACATTATCGGGCGGCTCAAGAGACCCAGTACTTC